This entry features one TCR beta chain sequence. No cognate antigen has been identified for it. There are no base qualities to consult, and no much larger clone falls within one base. This sample is part of a study of cytomegalovirus exposure and HLA in healthy donors (dated by TCRdb to about 2017). At the level of the whole study: An earlier analysis of approximately 550 of the donors reported 276 Gb of sequence data and 100 million to 140 million unique TCR beta sequences from some 180 million T cells. An early release covering approximately 600 HLA-typed donors comprised approximately 300 gigabases of sequencing data and some 79 million unique TCR sequences. Of the roughly 400 genotyped donors, 81% were placed in the genetic ancestry cluster associated with self-reported Caucasian donors. The aim of the study was to test whether cataloging public T cell receptors could identify signatures of past pathogen exposure. The study profiled the T cell repertoires of 500 to 800 subjects by immunosequencing and related them to cytomegalovirus serostatus. In addition to the first cohort of about 650 subjects, a separate validation cohort of over 90 different subjects was used. The study combined high-throughput TCR immunosequencing, statistical association of individual TCRs with disease status, and machine learning to predict cytomegalovirus infection status. In a later analysis, previously published TCR beta repertoires from hundreds of donors were re-analyzed and high-resolution HLA genotyping was added so that TCR occurrence patterns could be studied. Rather than using new phenotypic data, the later analysis identified candidate immune exposures from TCR beta sequences and from how often those sequences occurred across donors. To decide whether each TCR beta V gene segment behaved as functional or pseudogenic, an earlier analysis of some 580 of the donors relied on high-throughput TCR beta sequencing. Donor age, sex, ethnicity and CMV serostatus were compiled alongside the repertoire data. In a later genetic analysis, genome-wide SNP genotypes for 398 of the 666 donors were used, and that subset was treated as a discovery cohort. Every discovery cohort repertoire had been produced on one sequencing platform. Class I and class II HLA loci were covered by the typing at four-digit resolution. Typing coverage varied by locus: 629-630 donors for A, B, C, DRB1 and DQB1; approximately 560 for DQA1; about 590 for DPA1; under 490 for DPB1. Roughly 5 DR-DQ haplotypes were handled as single units for association and clustering because linkage in the cohort was strong. On average, approximately 250,000 unique TCR beta nucleotide sequences were sequenced per donor among a few hundred genotyped donors of the cohort, with roughly 18% of those sequences being non-productive. The research as a whole found: Because the 87-base-pair reads could not distinguish some IMGT-functional V segments, including TRBV6-2 and TRBV6-3, those segments were excluded. Presence/absence analyses assumed roughly uniform sequencing depth across donors, an assumption that may not hold. A few of the identified cytomegalovirus-associated TCR beta chains were confirmed in vitro to be specific for cytomegalovirus antigens. According to a later genetic analysis, donors in an Asian-associated ancestry cluster had fewer N-insertions in productive TCRs than the roughly 700-donor mean. Because counts were too low, seventeen rarely observed V segments, including chromosome 9 orphons, were excluded from the earlier analysis of around 640 of the donors. Broadly in line with IMGT annotations, most TCR beta V segments showed up in productive rearrangements about 87% or about 30% of the time in an earlier analysis of around 550 of the donors. In the study, some 180 TCR beta chains were listed as associated with cytomegalovirus. Because HLA typing was unavailable for some donors at each locus, only the typed subset was used in association tests. CMV serostatus was the only immune exposure information available for the cohort. While some public TCRs were present in many individuals, most TCR sequences turned up only very rarely across donors. Compared with equally common non-associated chains, HLA-associated TCR beta chains in a later analysis were more clonally expanded and had lower generation probabilities. Only TCR beta chains were sequenced in this cohort, and the absence of alpha or paired-chain data limited detectable features. A later genetic analysis associated a missense DCLRE1C variant with V-gene and J-gene trimming of TCR beta chains, and an independent cohort replicated the association. The authors suggested that the approach could potentially be extended to other disease states and immunological phenotypes. According to a later analysis, TCR association rates differed among HLA loci, with DRB1 alleles showing the most associated TCRs and HLA-C alleles showing the fewest. Assigning TCR associations to individual alleles was difficult when HLA alleles, especially DR and DQ, strongly co-occurred. A further reported finding was that TCR beta sequences accurately predicted the HLA-A and HLA-B alleles for most subjects in the first cohort. According to a later analysis, parvovirus B19, influenza, CMV and Epstein-Barr virus appeared linked to several top co-occurrence clusters. In both the original and validation cohorts, the classifier was reported to diagnose cytomegalovirus status with high specificity and sensitivity. A cluster of highly shared sequence variants was judged likely to represent a technical artifact of the sequencing pipeline. A later analysis found that most CMV-associated TCR beta chains appeared HLA-restricted, with HLA associations seemingly driven largely by CMV exposure. A later analysis associated 16,951 TCR beta sequences with specific HLA alleles at a false discovery rate of 0.05. Linkage disequilibrium might explain the correlated functional status among segregating V segments, but an unknown experimental factor could not be excluded.

The V end loses 0 bases and the J end loses 4 bases, and a stretch of 16 bases separates them. The germline V gene (reference sequence) provides CDR1 GTSNPN and CDR2 SVGIG. Spanning cysteine to phenylalanine, the CDR3 consists of 16 amino acids. This entry keeps only the CDR3 DNA: 48 bases, framed from base 1. In total, fewer than 750 healthy bone marrow donors made up the cohort. All cohort members were sampled while nominally healthy, although unrecorded immune exposures were likely present. The donor tested CMV seronegative and was one of the 352 seronegative cohort members. A peripheral blood sample was collected from each donor, and TCR beta sequencing was performed on peripheral blood mononuclear cells. Genomic DNA was extracted from the blood cell samples with the Qiagen DNeasy Blood Extraction Kit. Library prep was done by the immunoSEQ multiplex PCR assay. For the multiplex PCR, a mixture combining 60 forward primers for TCR Vbeta segments and 13 reverse primers for TCR Jbeta segments was used. The CDR3 region of rearranged TCR beta genes was amplified from genomic DNA by a multiplex PCR assay. The amplified TCR beta libraries were sequenced on the Illumina HiSeq System as 87-base-pair reads. In the paper's pipeline: In a later analysis, roughly 80 million unique TCR beta chains were counted across the roughly 670 repertoires, and around 11 million of these chains were shared by at least two donors. Raw reads were error-corrected and collapsed into unique sequences with a nearest-neighbor algorithm that merged closely related sequences to remove PCR and sequencing errors. V, D and J gene segments were assigned by aligning CDR3 sequences to IMGT reference sequences. For a sequence to be retained, a match of at least six nucleotides to both a V gene segment and a J gene segment was required. Rearrangements were called productive when the CDR3 lacked stop codons and stayed in frame with V and J; all others were non-productive. Following IMGT convention, CDR3 was defined as the stretch from the second conserved V-encoded cysteine to the conserved J-encoded phenylalanine. Sequences without an unambiguous match to a single V gene segment were excluded from the earlier analysis of about 630 of the donors. In an earlier analysis of several hundred of the donors, V segments were called functional above 56.7% productive rearrangements and were called segregating when the between-donor standard deviation exceeded 5%. A statistical classification framework was built for diagnosing cytomegalovirus status from the catalog of TCR beta chain sequences. A later analysis assigned V and J genes by comparing TCR nucleotide sequences with IMGT/GENE-DB human TR gene sequences. A later analysis assigned CDR3 sequences and most-parsimonious VDJ recombination scenarios with the TCRdist pipeline. In a later analysis, each TCR beta chain was defined by its CDR3 amino acid sequence together with its V-gene family, and reads without a unique V-gene family were excluded. As a way to deal with suspected cross-contamination and a sequencing artifact, a later analysis dropped hundreds of nucleotide sequences that were highly shared and had low generation probability. In a later analysis, a clonal expansion index was calculated for each public chain from normalized within-repertoire ranks of inferred template counts. A later analysis computed generation probabilities with a VDJ recombination model fitted to out-of-frame rearrangements, and checked the results against IGoR. Hypergeometric tests were used in a later analysis to score TCR-TCR, TCR-HLA and TCR-CMV co-occurrence, with a repertoire-size bias correction applied to the TCR pairs. In a later analysis, false discovery rates were estimated by permuting HLA or CMV assignments 20 times. In a later analysis, co-occurring TCRs were grouped using DBSCAN, and TCRdist sequence similarity was added for clustering within HLA-allele-positive subsets. Co-occurrence clustering excluded repertoires with fewer than 30,000 or more than 120,000 public chains, plus five with anomalous nucleotide sharing. What TCRdb holds here is the immuneACCESS table cut down to in-frame rearrangements. Part of the clones is not present; checked against another copy, under half of the missing clones reflect an unresolved V gene, and the others are unexplained. The V and J calls and clone size are taken from that table; D and trimming were inferred from the DNA. The sample data list 150,000 to 200,000 clones, and 85% to 90% of these were observed just once. Of the sample, approximately 1.7% falls within the top ten clones.

The rearrangement joined TRBV30 to TRBJ2-1; the D region possibly corresponds to TRBD2 (7 bases align). Sequencing input: PBMCs. This TCR derives from a woman between 18 and 30 years old in good health and CMV-seronegative. Here is the DNA: TGTGCCTGGAGTGTTAGGGGGTACGGGGGGTACAATGAGCAGTTCTTC. Protein translation: CAWSVRGYGGYNEQFF.